These 11 T cell receptor beta chains were sequenced from one sample in a study of cytomegalovirus exposure and HLA in healthy donors. With 60 Vbeta and 13 Jbeta primers, the PCR was carried out. The assay was immunoSEQ multiplex PCR, and TCRdb's table has in-frame clones only and misses some. The sample yields roughly 80,000 clones, of which the top ten take up approximately 1%. Sequenced sample: PBMCs. The receptors originated from a woman aged 30 to 39 in good health and CMV-seronegative.

DNA of the CDR3: TGTGCCAGTAGTTCGGACTCTAACTCCTACAATGAGCAGTTCTTC. Protein: CASSSDSNSYNEQFF. V usage is TRBV19 and J usage is TRBJ2-1, with a tentative D call TRBD2 (5 bases). V lost 5 bases and J lost 0, with 11 bases in between. Germline V gene sequence: CDR1 LNHDA, CDR2 SQIVND (reference sequence). The CDR3 is 15 amino acids.

The gene calls are TRBV15 and TRBJ2-7, with 9 bases aligning to TRBD2. The CDR3 contains 14 residues. Germline CDR1 is LNHNV and CDR2 is YYDKDF (reference sequence). V shed 1 base, J shed 5 bases, and the junction held 3 bases outside the gene matches. The CDR3 loop reads CATSRGGGGDEQYF. Here the CDR3 DNA reads TGTGCCACCAGCAGAGGGGGCGGGGGGGACGAGCAGTACTTC.

The rearrangement links TRBV19 to TRBJ1-5; D uncertain. V dropped 4 bases and J dropped 2 bases, with 9 bases sitting between them. The germline CDR1 and CDR2 sequences are LNHDA and SQIVND (reference sequence). The CDR3 covers 14 residues. Here the CDR3 reads CASSNRVGNQPQHF. CDR3 nucleotide sequence: TGTGCCAGTAGTAACCGGGTGGGCAATCAGCCCCAGCATTTT.

This sequence joins TRBV6-1 and TRBJ2-4; 7 bases are a match to TRBD1. There are 15 residues in the CDR3. Germline-derived CDR1 and CDR2 are MNHNS and SASEGT. The ends lost 3 bases at V and 3 bases at J; junction bases unmatched: 5. The CDR3 DNA sequence: TGTGCCAGCAGTGATAGGGGGCTCGACAAAAACATTCAGTACTTC. Translation gives CASSDRGLDKNIQYF.

V is TRBV29-1 and J is TRBJ1-1; 9 bases agree with TRBD1. V trimming: 7 bases; J trimming: 0 bases; junction bases outside the gene matches: 6. The CDR3 length is 14 residues. Germline lookup yields CDR1 SQVTM and CDR2 ANQGSEA. The CDR3 coding sequence is TGCAGCGCGAGGACAGGGGCTATGAACACTGAAGCTTTCTTT. Amino acid sequence: CSARTGAMNTEAFF.

The chain recombines TRBV7-2 with TRBJ2-2; no definite D call. CDR1 SGHTA and CDR2 FQGNSA come from the germline V gene. This CDR3 is 16 amino acids long. V shed 5 bases and J shed 3 bases, with 16 bases lying between them. CDR3 residues: CASSVHGASDTGELFF. CDR3 nucleotide sequence: TGTGCCAGCAGCGTCCACGGTGCCTCCGACACCGGGGAGCTGTTTTTT. The full variable domain, rest sourced from reference TRBV7-2 and TRBJ2-2, is GAGVSQSPSNKVTEKGKDVELRCDPISGHTALYWYRQSLGQGLEFLIYFQGNSAPDKSGLPSDRFSAERTGGSVSTLTIQRTQQEDSAVYLCASSVHGASDTGELFFGEGSRLTVL.

The gene calls are TRBV5-1 and TRBJ1-5; perhaps TRBD1 as D (6 bases). Trimming pared 4 bases from V and 6 bases from J, leaving 11 bases between. This CDR3 has 13 amino acids. Germline V gene sequence: CDR1 SGHRS, CDR2 YFSETQ. CDR3 amino acids: CASSAGAGQPQHF. As DNA, the CDR3 is TGCGCCAGCAGCGCAGGGGCAGGTCAGCCCCAGCATTTT.

V gene TRBV7-8 combines with J gene TRBJ2-7; possible D gene TRBD1, 6 bases. The CDR3 is 15 residues long. Per germline, CDR1 SGHVS and CDR2 FQNEAQ. Trimming took off 0 bases at V and 0 bases at J, with 9 bases between the two ends. CDR3 region: CASSLADRRSYEQYF. In DNA, the CDR3 is TGTGCCAGCAGCTTAGCTGACAGGCGCTCCTACGAGCAGTACTTC.

V usage is TRBV4-1 and J usage is TRBJ1-6, with D perhaps TRBD1 (5 bases). Trimming pared 1 base from V and 8 bases from J, leaving 12 bases between. The CDR3 runs to 15 residues. In germline, CDR1 is MGHRA, CDR2 YSYEKL. Written as DNA, the CDR3 is TGCGCCAGCAGCCAAGTCGGGGGTGCTGATTCACCCCTCCACTTT. Amino acids: CASSQVGGADSPLHF.

The CDR3 loop reads CASSKAVNTEAFF. The DNA of the CDR3 is TGTGCCAGTAGTAAGGCGGTGAACACTGAAGCTTTCTTT. The chain links TRBV19 to TRBJ1-1; D ambiguous. This CDR3 comprises 13 residues. In germline, CDR1 is LNHDA, CDR2 SQIVND (reference sequence). Trimming left V 4 bases short and J 0 bases short, with 6 bases between.

CDR3 protein: CATSRASGGRTEAFF. For the CDR3, the DNA is TGTGCCACCAGCAGAGCCTCAGGGGGTCGGACTGAAGCTTTCTTT. The chain is built from TRBV15 and TRBJ1-1; TRBD1 matches at 7 bases. This CDR3 has 15 amino acids. V lost 1 base, J lost 5 bases, and 7 bases stayed unmatched. Germline V gene sequence: CDR1 LNHNV, CDR2 YYDKDF (reference sequence).